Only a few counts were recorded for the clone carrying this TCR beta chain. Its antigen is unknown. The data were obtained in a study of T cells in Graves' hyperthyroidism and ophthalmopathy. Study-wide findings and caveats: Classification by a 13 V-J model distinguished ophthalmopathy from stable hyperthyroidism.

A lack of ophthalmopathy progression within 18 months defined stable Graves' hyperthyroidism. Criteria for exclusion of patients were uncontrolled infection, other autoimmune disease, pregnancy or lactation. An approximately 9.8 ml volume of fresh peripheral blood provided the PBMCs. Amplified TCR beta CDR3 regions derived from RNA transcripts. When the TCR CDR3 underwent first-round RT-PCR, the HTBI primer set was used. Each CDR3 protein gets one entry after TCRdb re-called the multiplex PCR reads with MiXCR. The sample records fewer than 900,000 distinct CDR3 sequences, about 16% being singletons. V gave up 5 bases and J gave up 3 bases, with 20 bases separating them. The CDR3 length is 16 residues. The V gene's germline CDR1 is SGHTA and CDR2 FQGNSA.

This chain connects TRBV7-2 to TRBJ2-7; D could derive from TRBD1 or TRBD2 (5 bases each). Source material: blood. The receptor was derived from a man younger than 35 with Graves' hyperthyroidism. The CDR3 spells CASSREGFRVNYEQYF. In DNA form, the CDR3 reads TGTGCCAGCAGCCGAGAGGGGTTTCGCGTTAACTACGAGCAGTACTTC.